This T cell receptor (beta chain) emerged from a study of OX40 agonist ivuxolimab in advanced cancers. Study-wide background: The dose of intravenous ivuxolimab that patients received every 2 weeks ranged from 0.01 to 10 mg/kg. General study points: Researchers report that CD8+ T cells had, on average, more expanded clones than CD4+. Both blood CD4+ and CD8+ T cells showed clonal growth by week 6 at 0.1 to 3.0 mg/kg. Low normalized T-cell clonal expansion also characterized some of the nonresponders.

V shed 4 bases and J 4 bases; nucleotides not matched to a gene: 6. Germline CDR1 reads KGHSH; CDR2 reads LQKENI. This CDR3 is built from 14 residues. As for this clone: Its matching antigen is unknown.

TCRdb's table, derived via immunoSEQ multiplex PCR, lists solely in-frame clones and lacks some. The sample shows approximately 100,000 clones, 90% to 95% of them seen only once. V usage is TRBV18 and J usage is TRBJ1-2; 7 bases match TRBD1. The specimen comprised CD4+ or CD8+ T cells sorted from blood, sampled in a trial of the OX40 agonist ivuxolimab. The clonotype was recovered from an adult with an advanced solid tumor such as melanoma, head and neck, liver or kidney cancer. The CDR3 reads CASSLGQPLYGYTF. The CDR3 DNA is TGTGCCAGCTCACTGGGACAGCCCCTCTATGGCTACACCTTC.